The clone carrying this T cell receptor (beta chain) was detected only a few times. Cells are PBMCs isolated from about 10 ml of fresh blood. This record comes from a study of T cells in Graves' hyperthyroidism and ophthalmopathy. Authors of the study amplified TCR beta CDR3 regions from RNA transcripts. The primer set for the first-round RT-PCR of the TCR CDR3 was HTBI. MiXCR, run by TCRdb on the multiplex PCR reads, gives a single entry per CDR3 protein. The data hold some 580,000 distinct CDR3 sequences, with around 15% observed a single time. This CDR3 has 15 amino acids. Trimming removed 5 bases from V and 8 bases from J, with 16 bases in between. Germline V gene lookup returns CDR1 SNHLY and CDR2 FYNNEI.

V is TRBV2 and J is TRBJ1-6; a weak D match, TRBD1 (5 bases). Sequenced input: blood. The origin of this receptor is a woman in her forties with Graves' ophthalmopathy. The CDR3 DNA sequence: TGTGCCAGCAGTAAACCGGGACGGGCGGATTCACCCCTCCACTTT. This encodes CASSKPGRADSPLHF.